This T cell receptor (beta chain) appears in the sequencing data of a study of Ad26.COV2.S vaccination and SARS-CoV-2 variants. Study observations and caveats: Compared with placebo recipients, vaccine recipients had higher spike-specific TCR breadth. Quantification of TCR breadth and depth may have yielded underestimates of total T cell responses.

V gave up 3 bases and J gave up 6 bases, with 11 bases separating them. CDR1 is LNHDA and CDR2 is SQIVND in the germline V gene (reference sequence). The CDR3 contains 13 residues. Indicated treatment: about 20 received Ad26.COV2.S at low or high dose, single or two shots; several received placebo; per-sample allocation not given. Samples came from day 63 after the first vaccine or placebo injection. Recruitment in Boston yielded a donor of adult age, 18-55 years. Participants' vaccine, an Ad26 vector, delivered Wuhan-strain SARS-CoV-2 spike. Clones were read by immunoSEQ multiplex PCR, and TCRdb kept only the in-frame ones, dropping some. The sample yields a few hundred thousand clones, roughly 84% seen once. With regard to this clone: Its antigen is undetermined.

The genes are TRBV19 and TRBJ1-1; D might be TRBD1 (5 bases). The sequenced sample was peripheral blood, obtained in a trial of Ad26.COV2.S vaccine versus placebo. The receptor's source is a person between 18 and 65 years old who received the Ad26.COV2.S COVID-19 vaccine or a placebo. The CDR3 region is CASSIVDSAEAFF. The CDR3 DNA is TGTGCCAGTAGTATCGTAGACAGCGCTGAAGCTTTCTTT.